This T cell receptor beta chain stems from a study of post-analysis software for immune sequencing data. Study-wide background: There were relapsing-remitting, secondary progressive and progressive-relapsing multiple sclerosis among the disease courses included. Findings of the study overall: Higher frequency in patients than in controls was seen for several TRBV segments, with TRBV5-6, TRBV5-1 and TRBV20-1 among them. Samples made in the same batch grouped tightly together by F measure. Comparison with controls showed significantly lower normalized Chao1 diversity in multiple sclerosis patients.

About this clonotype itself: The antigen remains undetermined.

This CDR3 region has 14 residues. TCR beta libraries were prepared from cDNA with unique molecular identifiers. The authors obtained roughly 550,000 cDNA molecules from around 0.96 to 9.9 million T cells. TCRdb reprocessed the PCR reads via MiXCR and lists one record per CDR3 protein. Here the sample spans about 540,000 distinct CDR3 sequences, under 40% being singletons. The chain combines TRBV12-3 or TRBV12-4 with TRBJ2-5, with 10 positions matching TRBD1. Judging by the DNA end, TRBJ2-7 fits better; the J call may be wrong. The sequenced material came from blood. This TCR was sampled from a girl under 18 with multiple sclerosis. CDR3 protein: CASSLGQGSHEQYF. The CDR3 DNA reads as TGTGCCAGCAGTTTGGGACAGGGGTCCCACGAGCAGTACTTC.